The rows below give T cell receptor beta chains drawn from one sample of a study of CD8 T cells in ankylosing spondylitis. TCRdb reanalysed the 5' RACE reads using MiXCR and keeps one entry per CDR3 protein. The table has about 240,000 distinct CDR3 sequences, around 9.1% seen once. Sequenced material: blood, either unsorted or a sorted T cell fraction (not recorded which). Receptors were obtained from a male donor with ankylosing spondylitis or in good health (not recorded which). CDR3s include the opening cysteine and the closing phenylalanine or tryptophan. A D gene is named only where the DNA matches it firmly. Clone size, where shown, is once, few, many, or a class for clones that have expanded.

d_gene	abundance	v_gene	j_gene	CDR3aa	CDR3nt
NA	many	TRBV20-1	TRBJ2-7	CSARVGGGEQYF	TGCAGTGCTAGAGTAGGTGGTGGCGAGCAGTACTTC
NA	NA	TRBV20-1	TRBJ1-4	CSVPASGWEKLFF	TGCAGTGTCCCTGCGTCAGGGTGGGAAAAACTGTTTTTT
TRBD1	many	TRBV5-6	TRBJ1-2	CASSLGDREEYGYTF	TGTGCCAGCAGCTTGGGGGACAGGGAGGAGTATGGCTACACCTTC
NA	NA	TRBV6-5	TRBJ1-6	CASSSTDGHSPLHF	TGTGCCAGCAGTTCCACCGACGGGCATTCACCCCTCCACTTT
NA	many	TRBV12-3/TRBV12-4	TRBJ2-2	CASSPPAFTGELFF	TGTGCCAGCAGTCCCCCGGCCTTCACCGGGGAGCTGTTTTTT
NA	many	TRBV11-2	TRBJ2-1	CASKQGGNEQFF	TGTGCCAGCAAACAGGGGGGGAATGAGCAGTTCTTC
TRBD2	many	TRBV7-2	TRBJ2-1	CASKLAGGHEQFF	TGTGCCAGCAAACTAGCGGGAGGTCATGAGCAGTTCTTC
NA	NA	TRBV12-1	TRBJ1-1	CASSPSIPSTEAFF	TGTGCCAGCAGCCCCTCGATTCCCAGCACTGAAGCTTTCTTT
TRBD1	many	TRBV12-3/TRBV12-4	TRBJ1-2	CASSLKTGDNYGYTF	TGTGCCAGCAGTTTAAAAACAGGGGACAACTATGGCTACACCTTC
NA	many	TRBV7-2	TRBJ2-1	CASSLLRVNEQFF	TGTGCCAGCAGCTTATTGCGGGTGAATGAGCAGTTCTTC
NA	many	TRBV20-1	TRBJ2-7	CSASPGTETSYEQYF	TGCAGTGCTAGCCCCGGGACGGAGACTTCCTACGAGCAGTACTTC
TRBD2	NA	TRBV11-1	TRBJ2-4	CASSFPTLAGGPGAKNIQYF	TGTGCCAGCAGCTTCCCCACACTAGCGGGAGGGCCTGGGGCCAAAAACATTCAGTACTTC
NA	many	TRBV18	TRBJ2-3	CASSPLAASTDTQYF	TGTGCCAGCTCACCACTAGCGGCCAGCACAGATACGCAGTATTTT
NA	few	TRBV20-1	TRBJ2-3	CSATGTRGITDTQYF	TGCAGTGCTACCGGGACAAGGGGCATTACAGATACGCAGTATTTT
NA	many	TRBV29-1	TRBJ1-6	CSVEDRGVGSPLHF	TGCAGCGTTGAAGATCGAGGCGTCGGGTCACCCCTCCACTTT
NA	NA	TRBV5-5	TRBJ1-2	CASRFDSRASGYTF	TGTGCCAGCAGATTCGATTCCCGGGCGTCTGGCTACACCTTC
NA	many	TRBV19	TRBJ2-7	CASSIDVLYEQYF	TGTGCCAGTAGTATTGACGTCCTCTACGAGCAGTACTTC
NA	many	TRBV3-1	TRBJ2-1	CASSQDAVSYNEQFF	TGTGCCAGCAGCCAAGATGCGGTTTCCTACAATGAGCAGTTCTTC
TRBD1	NA	TRBV5-5	TRBJ1-2	CASSSKGASGYGYTF	TGTGCCAGCAGCTCCAAGGGGGCGTCGGGCTATGGCTACACCTTC
NA	many	TRBV15	TRBJ2-1	CATSRAAEQFF	TGTGCCACCAGCAGAGCGGCGGAGCAGTTCTTC
NA	many	TRBV7-2	TRBJ1-6	CASSLVGSPLHF	TGTGCCAGCAGCTTAGTAGGTTCACCCCTCCACTTT
NA	NA	TRBV12-3/TRBV12-4	TRBJ1-2	CASSFGELANYGYTF	TGTGCCAGCAGTTTTGGGGAACTAGCTAACTATGGCTACACCTTC
TRBD2	many	TRBV29-1	TRBJ2-1	CSVELAFGSGRGRNEQFF	TGCAGCGTTGAACTTGCCTTTGGGAGCGGGAGAGGTCGCAATGAGCAGTTCTTC
NA	NA	TRBV7-2	TRBJ2-7	CASSFVAGSSYEQYF	TGTGCCAGCAGCTTCGTGGCAGGGTCCTCCTACGAGCAGTACTTC
TRBD2	many	TRBV27	TRBJ2-5	CASSSSGEYQETQYF	TGTGCCAGCAGCTCTAGCGGGGAATACCAAGAGACCCAGTACTTC
TRBD1	few	TRBV7-6	TRBJ1-6	CASSSRDRGINSPLHF	TGTGCCAGCAGCTCCCGGGACAGGGGGATCAATTCACCCCTCCACTTT
NA	few	TRBV6-1	TRBJ2-3	CASSPPGISDTQYF	TGTGCCAGCAGTCCGCCGGGGATCTCGGATACGCAGTATTTT
NA	few	TRBV12-3/TRBV12-4	TRBJ2-7	CASSFSPSQPAYEQYF	TGTGCCAGCAGTTTTTCCCCCTCCCAACCAGCCTACGAGCAGTACTTC
NA	many	TRBV29-1	TRBJ2-7	CSARNLYEQYF	TGCAGCGCCCGCAATCTCTACGAGCAGTACTTC
NA	many	TRBV21-1	TRBJ2-1	CASSKGPSGGFEDEQFF	TGTGCCAGCAGCAAAGGTCCTAGCGGGGGATTCGAGGATGAGCAGTTCTTC
TRBD1	many	TRBV7-2	TRBJ2-1	CASSNRDRANNEQFF	TGTGCCAGCAGCAACAGGGACAGGGCAAACAATGAGCAGTTCTTC
NA	NA	TRBV20-1	TRBJ2-2	CSARVGNGYTGELFF	TGCAGTGCTAGAGTAGGGAATGGTTACACCGGGGAGCTGTTTTTT
TRBD2	NA	TRBV20-1	TRBJ2-3	CSARDSRLAASTDTQYF	TGCAGTGCTAGAGATTCTAGACTAGCGGCTAGCACAGATACGCAGTATTTT
NA	many	TRBV20-1	TRBJ2-7	CSAYRTYEQYF	TGCAGTGCTTACAGGACCTACGAGCAGTACTTC
NA	NA	TRBV14	TRBJ2-5	CASSQGPGYQETQYF	TGTGCCAGCAGCCAAGGACCGGGGTACCAAGAGACCCAGTACTTC
NA	NA	TRBV12-5	TRBJ1-2	CASGLGTGGYTF	TGTGCTAGTGGTTTGGGAACCGGTGGCTACACCTTC
TRBD2	many	TRBV5-6	TRBJ2-3	CASSGGDSTDTQYF	TGTGCCAGCAGCGGGGGGGACAGCACAGATACGCAGTATTTT
NA	few	TRBV12-5	TRBJ1-1	CAPRRVNTEAFF	TGTGCCCCCCGAAGGGTGAACACTGAAGCTTTCTTT
TRBD2	many	TRBV14	TRBJ2-7	CASSLGLAGVNFYEQYF	TGTGCCAGCAGCCTTGGACTAGCGGGAGTGAACTTCTACGAGCAGTACTTC
TRBD2	few	TRBV19	TRBJ2-1	CASSTGTSGMGEQFF	TGTGCCAGTAGTACCGGGACTAGCGGGATGGGTGAGCAGTTCTTC
TRBD1	many	TRBV4-2	TRBJ2-7	CASSQPGQEPYEQYF	TGTGCCAGCAGCCAGCCGGGACAGGAACCCTACGAGCAGTACTTC
TRBD2	few	TRBV15	TRBJ2-7	CATSGLGGAFRMDEQYF	TGTGCCACCAGCGGCCTCGGGGGGGCATTTCGGATGGACGAGCAGTACTTC
TRBD2	many	TRBV5-1	TRBJ2-1	CASSPEIAGYNEQFF	TGCGCCAGCAGCCCTGAGATAGCGGGGTACAATGAGCAGTTCTTC
NA	many	TRBV9	TRBJ2-1	CASSARPGGGYNEQFF	TGTGCCAGCAGCGCCCGTCCGGGTGGGGGGTACAATGAGCAGTTCTTC
NA	NA	TRBV9	TRBJ2-2	CASTLSPRNTGELFF	TGTGCCAGCACCTTGAGCCCAAGGAACACCGGGGAGCTGTTTTTT
TRBD1	NA	TRBV7-9	TRBJ2-5	CASSSGQGRRGETQYF	TGTGCCAGCAGCTCCGGACAGGGAAGGCGAGGAGAGACCCAGTACTTC